The 22 T cell receptor beta chains listed next were all sequenced from one sample in a study of cytomegalovirus exposure and HLA in healthy donors. The PCR contained 60 Vbeta and 13 Jbeta primers. The data were produced by immunoSEQ multiplex PCR, yet TCRdb's version contains in-frame clones alone and is incomplete. The sample has about 130,000 clones. Sequenced: PBMCs. These receptors were collected from a man between 35 and 55 years old in good health and CMV-seronegative.

The genes are TRBV10-3 and TRBJ1-5; TRBD1 matches 7 bases. Trimming at V came to 10 bases and at J to 2 bases, leaving 8 bases not matched to a gene. The CDR3 extends over 14 amino acids. Germline V gives CDR1 ENHRY, CDR2 SYGVKD. CDR3 in amino acids: CATSRQGGNQPQHF. The CDR3 coding sequence is TGTGCCACTTCCAGACAGGGCGGCAATCAGCCCCAGCATTTT.

The J gene is TRBJ2-7, the V gene TRBV10-2, with TRBD2 matching over 7 bases. V gave up 8 bases and J gave up 9 bases; unmatched junction bases: 10. Germline V lookup: CDR1 WSHSY, CDR2 SAAADI. This CDR3 is built from 12 residues. The CDR3 loop reads CASGGTTSPQYF. In DNA, the CDR3 is TGCGCCAGCGGCGGGACTACCAGCCCGCAGTACTTC.

This chain uses TRBV7-6 with TRBJ1-5; the D is unclear. CDR3 length: 14 amino acids. CDR1 is SGHVS, CDR2 FNYEAQ, per germline. Trimming stripped 1 base from V and 6 bases from J, with 10 bases between. CDR3 nucleotides: TGTGCCAGCAGCTTAGATGGTGGGAGTCAGCCCCAGCATTTT. Its protein is CASSLDGGSQPQHF.

The chain carries TRBV29-1 and TRBJ2-1, with D uncertain. Germline V lookup: CDR1 SQVTM, CDR2 ANQGSEA. CDR3 length: 10 residues. V dropped 6 bases and J dropped 6 bases, with 6 bases sitting between them. The CDR3 nucleotides read TGCAGCGTCTTCGGCAATGAGCAGTTCTTC. Translating it yields CSVFGNEQFF.

The V call is TRBV5-5, the J call TRBJ2-5, with TRBD1 identical over 9 bases. V lost 4 bases to trimming and J lost 5 bases; unmatched junction nucleotides: 6. In germline, CDR1 is SGHKS, CDR2 YYEKEE (reference sequence). This CDR3 is 14 amino acids long. For the CDR3, the DNA is TGTGCCAGCAGCGGGGGACAGGGAGGTGAGACCCAGTACTTC. As protein: CASSGGQGGETQYF.

The chain carries TRBV7-9 and TRBJ1-1, with D tentatively TRBD1 (5 bases). The CDR3 is 14 residues long. The V and J ends lost 8 bases and 4 bases respectively, with 17 bases between them. Per the germline V gene, CDR1 is SEHNR and CDR2 is FQNEAQ (reference sequence). The CDR3, as DNA: TGTGCCAGCGGTTCAACAAGGGGAGGCACTGAAGCTTTCTTT. It translates to CASGSTRGGTEAFF.

The CDR3 protein is CASSLGDSPSGANVLTF. The CDR3 bases are TGTGCCAGCAGCTTAGGGGACAGCCCCTCTGGGGCCAACGTCCTGACTTTC. The rearrangement joins TRBV11-3 to TRBJ2-6; 7 bases agree with TRBD1. The CDR3 covers 17 residues. Looked up from germline, CDR1 is SGHNT and CDR2 is YENEEA. The J segment lost 0 bases and the V segment lost 1 base, leaving 3 bases of the junction unmatched.

The chain employs TRBV5-1 and TRBJ1-1; D gene uncertain. V lost 7 bases and J lost 1, with 11 bases in between. The CDR3 runs to 13 residues. Germline V lookup: CDR1 SGHRS, CDR2 YFSETQ. CDR3 sequence reads: CASGPAGNTEAFF. CDR3 in DNA: TGCGCCAGCGGCCCGGCAGGGAACACTGAAGCTTTCTTT.

This chain uses TRBV19 with TRBJ2-3, with a tentative D call TRBD2 (6 bases). CDR3 size: 14 residues. The V gene lost 4 bases and the J gene lost 5 bases, with 13 bases spanning the gap. Germline loops: CDR1 LNHDA, CDR2 SQIVND (reference sequence). CDR3 nucleotide sequence: TGTGCCAGTAGTAGGAGCGGAGGGGTAGATACGCAGTATTTT. It specifies CASSRSGGVDTQYF.

This chain connects TRBV28 to TRBJ1-2; D is unresolved. Trimming stripped 5 bases from V and 5 bases from J, with 12 bases between. This CDR3 has 13 amino acids. From germline, CDR1 is MDHEN and CDR2 SYDVKM. The CDR3 protein is CASSAWGGYGYTF. CDR3 nucleotides: TGTGCCAGCAGTGCGTGGGGAGGTTATGGCTACACCTTC.

V is TRBV11-2 and J is TRBJ2-5, with D possibly being TRBD1 (5 bases). The assigned J gene may be wrong: the sequence end matches TRBJ2-7 better. The CDR3 loop spans 13 amino acids. Germline V gives CDR1 SGHAT, CDR2 FQNNGV. DNA for the CDR3: TGTGCCAGCGGTATAGGGGTAACCTACGAGCAGTACTTC. Its protein product is CASGIGVTYEQYF.

V is TRBV18 and J is TRBJ2-1, with TRBD1 matching over 7 bases. Looked up from germline, CDR1 is KGHSH and CDR2 is LQKENI. V lost 3 bases and J lost 6; bases outside the gene matches: 5. CDR3 size: 14 residues. This CDR3 reads CASSPRDSGNEQFF. DNA of the CDR3: TGTGCCAGCTCACCCCGGGACAGCGGCAATGAGCAGTTCTTC.

The rearrangement uses TRBV7-3 and TRBJ2-2; 7 nucleotides align to TRBD2. Germline V gene sequence: CDR1 SGHTA, CDR2 FQGTGA. The CDR3 runs 16 residues. The V segment lost 5 bases and the J segment 3 bases; nucleotides outside the gene matches: 9. The CDR3 protein is CASSPRTRTDTGELFF. CDR3 nucleotides: TGTGCCAGCAGCCCAAGGACTAGGACTGACACCGGGGAGCTGTTTTTT.

This sequence joins TRBV6-5 and TRBJ1-5, with D possibly matching TRBD1 (6 bases). Germline V gives CDR1 MNHEY, CDR2 SVGAGI. This CDR3 has 13 amino acids. V was shortened by 6 bases and J by 6 bases, with 12 bases between the two germline ends. The CDR3 sequence: CASRPGQFQPQHF. For the CDR3, the DNA is TGTGCCAGCAGACCGGGACAATTTCAGCCCCAGCATTTT.

The chain has TRBV29-1 and TRBJ2-7; D is unresolved. The V and J ends lost 4 bases and 3 bases respectively, with 16 bases between them. From germline, CDR1 is SQVTM and CDR2 ANQGSEA. The CDR3 runs 14 residues. The CDR3 spells CSVVLRSSFYEQYF. CDR3 sequence (DNA): TGCAGCGTTGTGCTGCGCTCGTCTTTCTACGAGCAGTACTTC.

The chain employs TRBV2 and TRBJ2-1; 14 nucleotides line up with TRBD2. Losses at the gene ends were 5 bases for V and 15 bases for J; bases not matched to a gene: 9. In germline, CDR1 is SNHLY, CDR2 FYNNEI. This CDR3 region has 14 residues. This CDR3 is CASSPTSGRAVVFF. The CDR3 DNA reads as TGTGCCAGCAGTCCGACTAGCGGGAGGGCCGTTGTGTTCTTC.

J is TRBJ2-4 and V is TRBV5-1; D perhaps matches TRBD1 (6 bases). The V and J ends lost 5 bases and 2 bases respectively, with 8 bases between them. The CDR3 is 13 amino acids. The germline CDR1 and CDR2 sequences are SGHRS and YFSETQ. The CDR3 is CASRRGTKNIQYF. The CDR3 coding sequence is TGCGCCAGCAGAAGGGGGACCAAAAACATTCAGTACTTC.

The genes are TRBV2 and TRBJ1-5; no clear D. V shed 3 bases and J shed 0 bases, with 15 bases lying between them. The germline CDR1 and CDR2 sequences are SNHLY and FYNNEI. This CDR3 comprises 17 residues. Here the CDR3 reads CASSDTAAIDSNQPQHF. CDR3 DNA sequence: TGTGCCAGCAGTGACACTGCGGCCATCGATAGCAATCAGCCCCAGCATTTT.

The chain employs TRBV5-1 and TRBJ2-5; 7 bases agree with TRBD2. Germline CDR1 is SGHRS and CDR2 is YFSETQ. V gave up 4 bases and J gave up 2 bases; unmatched junction bases: 2. This CDR3 spans 13 amino acids. The DNA of the CDR3 is TGCGCCAGCAGCATGGGACTACAAGAGACCCAGTACTTC. It translates to CASSMGLQETQYF.

V gene TRBV4-3 combines with J gene TRBJ1-1, with a possible D match to TRBD1 (5 bases). CDR1 LGHNA and CDR2 YSLEER come from the germline V gene. The CDR3 has 17 amino acids. Trimming took off 0 bases at V and 3 bases at J, with 17 bases between the two ends. The CDR3 nucleotides are TGCGCCAGCAGCCAAGACTCCACCGGGGGACGATACACTGAAGCTTTCTTT. This sequence encodes CASSQDSTGGRYTEAFF.

The chain is built from TRBV28 and TRBJ2-7, with TRBD2 matching over 8 bases. CDR3 length equals 15 residues. V lost 4 bases and J lost 2; bases outside the gene matches: 7. Germline loops: CDR1 MDHEN, CDR2 SYDVKM. The CDR3 coding sequence is TGTGCCAGCAGTTCCACTAGCGGCCACACCTACGAGCAGTACTTC. Its protein product is CASSSTSGHTYEQYF. Combining the CDR3 with reference TRBV28 and TRBJ2-7 gives the whole variable domain DVKVTQSSRYLVKRTGEKVFLECVQDMDHENMFWYRQDPGLGLRLIYFSYDVKMKEKGDIPEGYSVSREKKERFSLILESASTNQTSMYLCASSSTSGHTYEQYFGPGTRLTVT.

The chain is built from TRBV5-4 and TRBJ2-7, with D unresolved. Germline V gene data show CDR1 as SGHNT and CDR2 as YYREEE (reference sequence). V was trimmed by 0 bases and J by 6 bases, leaving 10 bases between them. CDR3 length: 13 residues. CDR3 region: CASSLVPSREQYF. DNA of the CDR3: TGTGCCAGCAGCTTGGTTCCTTCCCGCGAGCAGTACTTC.